The rows below give T cell receptor beta chains drawn from one sample of a study of T cells after yellow fever vaccination. TCRdb passed the 5' RACE reads through MiXCR, listing each CDR3 protein once. Of over 300,000 distinct CDR3 sequences listed, roughly 6.8% are singletons. The starting material was PBMCs, obtained roughly 47 days after the first yellow fever vaccination. These receptors all stem from a young man who received the YFV17D yellow fever vaccine. The CDR3 runs from the conserved cysteine through the conserved F or W. A D gene is named only where the DNA matches it firmly. Clone size is not always given. Where it is, it says once, few, many or a class for expanded clones.

j_call clone_size v_call d_call cdr3_nt cdr3_aa
TRBJ2-1 NA TRBV14 NA TGTGCCAGCAGCCAGTCTTTTCAACTAGCCCGAAATGAGCAGTTCTTC CASSQSFQLARNEQFF
TRBJ1-1 few TRBV20-1 TRBD1 TGCAGTGCTCGAACAGGGGGGGTGACTGAAGCTTTCTTT CSARTGGVTEAFF
TRBJ1-2 NA TRBV7-6 NA TGTGCCAGCAGCTTATACGGGGGGCAGGGCTATGGCTACACCTTC CASSLYGGQGYGYTF
TRBJ1-1 few TRBV6-2/TRBV6-3 TRBD1 TGTGCCAGCAGTCTTTCGGACAGGGAGGTTGAAGCTTTCTTT CASSLSDREVEAFF
TRBJ1-1 few TRBV7-2 NA TGTGCCAGCAGCAATACGCCGGGCACTGAAGCTTTCTTT CASSNTPGTEAFF
TRBJ1-1 few TRBV20-1 NA TGCAGTGCTAGCAGGCGTGGGGTTGAAGCTTTCTTT CSASRRGVEAFF
TRBJ1-5 few TRBV7-9 NA TGTGCCAGCAGCTGGGAGGATAGCAATCAGCCCCAGCATTTT CASSWEDSNQPQHF
TRBJ2-2 NA TRBV27 NA TGTGCCAGCAGTTTATCCCGGGGGCGGATCACCGGGGAGCTGTTTTTT CASSLSRGRITGELFF
TRBJ1-5 NA TRBV7-2 NA TGTGCCAGCAGCTTTACGTGGGGGAATCAGCCCCAGCATTTT CASSFTWGNQPQHF
TRBJ2-5 NA TRBV24-1 TRBD2 TGTGCCACCAGTGACTCGGGGGGTCTAGAAGAGACCCAGTACTTC CATSDSGGLEETQYF
TRBJ2-1 NA TRBV4-1 NA TGCGCCAGCAGCCAAGAAGGAAATGAGCAGTTCTTC CASSQEGNEQFF
TRBJ2-5 few TRBV6-1 TRBD1 TGTGCCAGCAGACGACAGGGAATAGGTGGGACCCAGTACTTC CASRRQGIGGTQYF
TRBJ2-2 NA TRBV7-9 NA TGTGCCAGCAGCCCAGAAAACGTCGGGGAGCTGTTTTTT CASSPENVGELFF
TRBJ1-1 few TRBV10-3 NA TGTGCCATCAGTGATGGGGGGGCGACTGAAGCTTTCTTT CAISDGGATEAFF
TRBJ2-1 NA TRBV5-5 NA TGTGCCAGCAGCTTGGCCGGGCGTATACATGAGCAGTTCTTC CASSLAGRIHEQFF
TRBJ1-2 few TRBV4-3 NA TGCGCCAGCAGCCAAGATGCCAGACAGAATAACTATGGCTACACCTTC CASSQDARQNNYGYTF
TRBJ2-1 NA TRBV5-1 NA TGCGCCAGCAGCTTGGAGGCCGCAAAGAGTGATGAGCAGTTCTTC CASSLEAAKSDEQFF